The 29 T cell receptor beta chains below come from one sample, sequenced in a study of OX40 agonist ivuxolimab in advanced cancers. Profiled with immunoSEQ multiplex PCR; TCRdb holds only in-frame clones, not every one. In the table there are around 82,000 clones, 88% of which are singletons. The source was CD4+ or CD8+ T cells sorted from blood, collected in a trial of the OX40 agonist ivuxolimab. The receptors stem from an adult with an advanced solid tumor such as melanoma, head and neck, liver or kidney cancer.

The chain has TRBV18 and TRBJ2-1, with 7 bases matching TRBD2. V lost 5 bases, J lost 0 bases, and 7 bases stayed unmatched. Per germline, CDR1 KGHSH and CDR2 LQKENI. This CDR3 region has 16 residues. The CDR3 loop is CASSRGLPSSYNEQFF. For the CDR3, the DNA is TGTGCCAGCTCAAGGGGACTACCGAGCTCCTACAATGAGCAGTTCTTC.

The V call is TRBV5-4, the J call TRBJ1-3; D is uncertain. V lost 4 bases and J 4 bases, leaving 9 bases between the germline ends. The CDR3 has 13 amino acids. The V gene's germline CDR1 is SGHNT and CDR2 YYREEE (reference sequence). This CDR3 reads CASSLGQGNTIYF. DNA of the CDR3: TGTGCCAGCAGCCTGGGCCAAGGAAACACCATATATTTT.

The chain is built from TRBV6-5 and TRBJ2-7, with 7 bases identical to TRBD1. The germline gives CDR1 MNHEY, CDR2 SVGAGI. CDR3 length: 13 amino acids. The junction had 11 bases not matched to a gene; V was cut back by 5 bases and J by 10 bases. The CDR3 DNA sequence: TGTGCCAGCAGTGGGTCCACAGGGGCCCCCCAGTACTTC. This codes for CASSGSTGAPQYF.

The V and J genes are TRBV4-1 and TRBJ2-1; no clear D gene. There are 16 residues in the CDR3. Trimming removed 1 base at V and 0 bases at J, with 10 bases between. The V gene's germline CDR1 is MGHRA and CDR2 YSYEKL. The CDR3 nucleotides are TGCGCCAGCAGCCAAGGTTGGGCTGACTCCTACAATGAGCAGTTCTTC. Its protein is CASSQGWADSYNEQFF.

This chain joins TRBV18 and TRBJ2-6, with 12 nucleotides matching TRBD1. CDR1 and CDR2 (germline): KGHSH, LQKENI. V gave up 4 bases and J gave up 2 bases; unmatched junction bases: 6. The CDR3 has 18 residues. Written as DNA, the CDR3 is TGTGCCAGCTCACAACAGGGACAGGGGGCGGCTGGGGCCAACGTCCTGACTTTC. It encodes CASSQQGQGAAGANVLTF. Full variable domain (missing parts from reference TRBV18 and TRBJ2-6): NAGVMQNPRHLVRRRGQEARLRCSPMKGHSHVYWYRQLPEEGLKFMVYLQKENIIDESGMPKERFSAEFPKEGPSILRIQQVVRGDSAAYFCASSQQGQGAAGANVLTFGAGSRLTVL.

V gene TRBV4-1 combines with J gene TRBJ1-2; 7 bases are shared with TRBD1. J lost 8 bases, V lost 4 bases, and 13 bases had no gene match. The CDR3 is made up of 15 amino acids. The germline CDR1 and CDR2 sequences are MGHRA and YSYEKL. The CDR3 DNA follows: TGCGCCAGCAGCCCTAACGACAGGGATCGTGGGGGCTACACCTTC. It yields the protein CASSPNDRDRGGYTF.

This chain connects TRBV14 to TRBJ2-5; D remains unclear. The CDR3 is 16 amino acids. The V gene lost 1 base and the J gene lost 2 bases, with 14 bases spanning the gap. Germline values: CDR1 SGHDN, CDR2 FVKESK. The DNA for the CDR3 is TGTGCCAGCAGCCAAGGGACCCAAACCAGACAAGAGACCCAGTACTTC. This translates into CASSQGTQTRQETQYF.

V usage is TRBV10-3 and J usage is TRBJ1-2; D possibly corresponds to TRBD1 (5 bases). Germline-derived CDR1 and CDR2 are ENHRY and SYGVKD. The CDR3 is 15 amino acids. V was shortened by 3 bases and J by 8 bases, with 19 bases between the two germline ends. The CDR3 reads CAISEELGTKTGYTF. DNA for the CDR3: TGTGCCATCAGTGAAGAGCTCGGGACCAAAACGGGCTACACCTTC.

In DNA form, the CDR3 reads TGTGCCAGCAGCCAGCCTAATCAGCCCCAGCATTTT. Residues: CASSQPNQPQHF. This chain joins TRBV7-2 and TRBJ1-5; D call uncertain. The CDR3 consists of 12 residues. The germline gives CDR1 SGHTA, CDR2 FQGNSA. V was shortened by 5 bases and J by 4 bases, with 6 bases between the two germline ends.

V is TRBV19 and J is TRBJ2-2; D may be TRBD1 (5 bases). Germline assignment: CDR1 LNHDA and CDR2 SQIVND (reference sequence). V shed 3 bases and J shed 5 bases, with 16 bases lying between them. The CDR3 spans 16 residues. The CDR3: CASSIKLPGITGELFF. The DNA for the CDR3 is TGTGCCAGTAGTATCAAACTGCCAGGGATAACCGGGGAGCTGTTTTTT.

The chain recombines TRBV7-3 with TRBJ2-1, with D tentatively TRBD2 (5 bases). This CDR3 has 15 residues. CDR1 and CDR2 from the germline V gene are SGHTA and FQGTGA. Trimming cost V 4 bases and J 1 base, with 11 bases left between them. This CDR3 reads CASSSGLGSYNEQFF. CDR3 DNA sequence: TGTGCCAGCAGCTCCGGACTGGGATCCTACAATGAGCAGTTCTTC.

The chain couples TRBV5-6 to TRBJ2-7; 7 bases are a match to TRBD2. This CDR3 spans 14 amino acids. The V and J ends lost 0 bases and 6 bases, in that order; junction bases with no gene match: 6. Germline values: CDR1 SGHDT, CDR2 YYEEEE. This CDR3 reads CASSLEVGRGEQYF. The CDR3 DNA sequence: TGTGCCAGCAGCTTGGAGGTAGGGAGGGGCGAGCAGTACTTC.

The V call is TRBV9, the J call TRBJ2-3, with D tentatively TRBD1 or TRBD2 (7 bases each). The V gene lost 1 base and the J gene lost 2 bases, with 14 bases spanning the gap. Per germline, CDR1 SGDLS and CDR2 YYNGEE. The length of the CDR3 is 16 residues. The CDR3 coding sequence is TGTGCCAGCAGCGTATCGGCAGGGGGGGTCACAGATACGCAGTATTTT. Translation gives CASSVSAGGVTDTQYF.

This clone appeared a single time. The CDR3 DNA reads TGTGCCAGCAGCTTGGGACAGCGAGAAGAGACCCAGTACTTC. Its translation is CASSLGQREETQYF. This rearrangement joins TRBV5-6 to TRBJ2-5; weak D call: TRBD1 (5 bases). V lost 0 bases to trimming and J lost 3 bases, with 9 bases between them. The CDR3 is 14 residues long. Germline V gene lookup returns CDR1 SGHDT and CDR2 YYEEEE.

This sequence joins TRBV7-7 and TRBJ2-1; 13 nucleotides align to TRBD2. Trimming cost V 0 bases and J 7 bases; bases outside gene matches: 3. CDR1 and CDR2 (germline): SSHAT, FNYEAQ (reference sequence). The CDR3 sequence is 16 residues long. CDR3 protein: CASSLALAGGRNEQFF. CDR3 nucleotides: TGTGCCAGCAGCTTAGCACTAGCGGGGGGGCGGAATGAGCAGTTCTTC. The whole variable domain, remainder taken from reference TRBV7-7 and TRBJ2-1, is GAGVSQSPRYKVTKRGQDVTLRCDPISSHATLYWYQQALGQGPEFLTYFNYEAQPDKSGLPSDRFSAERPEGSISTLTIQRTEQRDSAMYRCASSLALAGGRNEQFFGPGTRLTVL.

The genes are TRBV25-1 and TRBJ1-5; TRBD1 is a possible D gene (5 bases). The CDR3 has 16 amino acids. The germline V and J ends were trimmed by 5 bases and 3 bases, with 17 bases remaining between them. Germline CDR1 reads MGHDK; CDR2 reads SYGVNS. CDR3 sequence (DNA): TGTGCCAGCAGTCACTCCATTTGGGGCCACAATCAGCCCCAGCATTTT. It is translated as CASSHSIWGHNQPQHF. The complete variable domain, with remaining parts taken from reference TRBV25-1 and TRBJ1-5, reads EADIYQTPRYLVIGTGKKITLECSQTMGHDKMYWYQQDPGMELHLIHYSYGVNSTEKGDLSSESTVSRIRTEHFPLTLESARPSHTSQYLCASSHSIWGHNQPQHFGDGTRLSIL.

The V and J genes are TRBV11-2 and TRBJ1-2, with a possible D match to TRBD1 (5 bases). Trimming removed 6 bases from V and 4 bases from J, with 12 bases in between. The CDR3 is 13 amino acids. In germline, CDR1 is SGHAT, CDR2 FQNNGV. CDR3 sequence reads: CASRDGGLYGYTF. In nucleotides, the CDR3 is TGTGCCAGCAGGGACGGGGGACTCTATGGCTACACCTTC.

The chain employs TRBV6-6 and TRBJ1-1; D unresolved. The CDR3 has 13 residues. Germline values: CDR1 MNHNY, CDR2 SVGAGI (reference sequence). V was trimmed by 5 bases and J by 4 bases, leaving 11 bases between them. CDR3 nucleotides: TGTGCCAGCAGTAGAAGGGAGGGCACTGAAGCTTTCTTT. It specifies CASSRREGTEAFF.

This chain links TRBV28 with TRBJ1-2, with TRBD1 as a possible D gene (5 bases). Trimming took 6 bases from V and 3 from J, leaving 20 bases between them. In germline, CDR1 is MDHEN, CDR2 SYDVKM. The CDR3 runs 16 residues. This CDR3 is CASSLGNAGLYYGYTF. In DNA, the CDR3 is TGTGCCAGCAGCTTGGGGAATGCGGGGCTCTACTATGGCTACACCTTC.

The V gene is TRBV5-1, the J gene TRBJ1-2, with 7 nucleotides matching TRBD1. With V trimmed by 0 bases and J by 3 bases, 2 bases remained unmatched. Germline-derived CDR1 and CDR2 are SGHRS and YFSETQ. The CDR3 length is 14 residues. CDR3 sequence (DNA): TGCGCCAGCAGCTTGGGCCAGGGGGACTATGGCTACACCTTC. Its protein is CASSLGQGDYGYTF.

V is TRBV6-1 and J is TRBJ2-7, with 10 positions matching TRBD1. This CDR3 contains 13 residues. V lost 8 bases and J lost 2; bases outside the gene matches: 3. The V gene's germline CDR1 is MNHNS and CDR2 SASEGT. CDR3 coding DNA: TGTGCCAGCGGGACAGGGGTTCCCTACGAGCAGTACTTC. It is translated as CASGTGVPYEQYF.

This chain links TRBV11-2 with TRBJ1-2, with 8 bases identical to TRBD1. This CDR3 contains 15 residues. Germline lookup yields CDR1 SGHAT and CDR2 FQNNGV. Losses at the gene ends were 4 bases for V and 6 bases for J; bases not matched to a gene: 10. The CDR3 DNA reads TGTGCCAGCAGCTCGAGCAGGGGGCGTATTGATGGCTACACCTTC. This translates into CASSSSRGRIDGYTF.

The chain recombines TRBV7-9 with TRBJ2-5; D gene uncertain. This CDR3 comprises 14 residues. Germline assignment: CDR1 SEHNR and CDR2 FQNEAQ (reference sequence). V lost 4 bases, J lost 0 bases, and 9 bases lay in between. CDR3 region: CASSSPTDQETQYF. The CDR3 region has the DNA TGTGCCAGCAGCTCACCGACGGACCAAGAGACCCAGTACTTC.

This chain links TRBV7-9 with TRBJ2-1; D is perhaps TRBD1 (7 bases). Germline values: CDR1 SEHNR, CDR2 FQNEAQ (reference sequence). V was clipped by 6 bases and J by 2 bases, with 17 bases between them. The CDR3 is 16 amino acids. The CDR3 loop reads CASRFDREETYNEQFF. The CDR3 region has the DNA TGTGCCAGCAGATTCGACAGGGAGGAAACCTACAATGAGCAGTTCTTC.

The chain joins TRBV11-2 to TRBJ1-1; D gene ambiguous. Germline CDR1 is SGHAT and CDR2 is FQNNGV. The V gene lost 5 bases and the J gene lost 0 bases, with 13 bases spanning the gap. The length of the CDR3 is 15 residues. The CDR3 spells CASSDRWRMNTEAFF. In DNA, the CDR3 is TGTGCCAGCAGCGACCGATGGCGGATGAACACTGAAGCTTTCTTT.

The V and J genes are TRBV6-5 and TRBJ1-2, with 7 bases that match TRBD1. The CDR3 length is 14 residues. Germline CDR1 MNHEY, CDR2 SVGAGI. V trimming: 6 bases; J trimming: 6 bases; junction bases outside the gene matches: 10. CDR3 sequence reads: CASSKQGLIDGYTF. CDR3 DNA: TGTGCCAGCAGCAAACAGGGGTTGATAGATGGCTACACCTTC.

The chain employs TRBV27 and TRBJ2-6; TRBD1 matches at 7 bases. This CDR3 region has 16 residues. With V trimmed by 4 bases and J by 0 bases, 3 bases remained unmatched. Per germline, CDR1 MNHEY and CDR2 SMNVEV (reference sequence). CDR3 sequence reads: CASSSTGVSGANVLTF. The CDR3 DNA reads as TGTGCCAGCAGTTCCACAGGGGTCTCTGGGGCCAACGTCCTGACTTTC.

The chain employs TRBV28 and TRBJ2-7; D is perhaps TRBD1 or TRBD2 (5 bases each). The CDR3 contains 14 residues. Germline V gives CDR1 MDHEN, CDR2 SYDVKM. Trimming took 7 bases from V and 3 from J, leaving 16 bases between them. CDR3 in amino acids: CASTRPGPIYEQYF. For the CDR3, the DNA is TGTGCCAGCACCAGACCGGGGCCGATCTACGAGCAGTACTTC.

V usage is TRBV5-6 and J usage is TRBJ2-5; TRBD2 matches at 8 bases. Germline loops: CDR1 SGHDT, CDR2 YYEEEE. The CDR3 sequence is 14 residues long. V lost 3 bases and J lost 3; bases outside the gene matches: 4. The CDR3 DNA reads TGTGCCAGCAGCTCTCGGGGGGGCGAAGAGACCCAGTACTTC. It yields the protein CASSSRGGEETQYF.